The subject of this entry is one TCR beta chain. Its target is unknown. A far larger clone is just one base off, so this is likely a read error. The sample originates from a study of regulatory T cells in long-lasting Graves disease. Overall study findings and caveats: Persistent patients shared more public clonotypes (around 3,000) than new patients (approximately 1,000).

The length of the CDR3 is 13 residues. The germline V gene has CDR1 SNHLY and CDR2 FYNNEI. V lost 5 bases and J lost 7, with 14 bases in between. For TCR beta, libraries came from iRepertoire HTBI primers and Arm-PCR of CDR3 regions. TCRdb called the multiplex PCR reads again in MiXCR, with one record for every CDR3 protein. The profile shows about 430,000 distinct CDR3 sequences, over 20% of them singletons. This sample's time point: persistent/refractory GD, antithyroid drugs over 5 years with positive TRAb. The TCR library was made from RNA that had been extracted from PBMCs in TRIzol. This specimen consisted of peripheral blood mononuclear cells (PBMCs), obtained when the disease was refractory, from a patient treated with antithyroid drugs. The clonotype comes from a female donor with Graves disease. V and J are TRBV2 and TRBJ2-5; D tentatively fits TRBD1 or TRBD2 (5 bases each). CDR3 loop: CASSLRGRGTQYF. As DNA, the CDR3 is TGTGCCAGCAGTTTGAGGGGTCGGGGGACCCAGTACTTC.